Listed here are 17 T cell receptor beta chains from one sample, sequenced in a study of blood T cell repertoires in COVID-19. Repertoires were generated with immunoSEQ multiplex PCR, while TCRdb's copy carries only in-frame clones and drops some. Among some 70,000 clones listed, approximately 80% were seen once. What was sequenced was peripheral blood. The receptors here all came from a woman in her sixties or seventies with acute or convalescent COVID-19.

The J gene is TRBJ2-7, the V gene TRBV6-5; no reliable D call. Trimming took 4 bases from V and 3 from J, leaving 4 bases between them. Germline V gene sequence: CDR1 MNHEY, CDR2 SVGAGI. This CDR3 spans 11 amino acids. The CDR3 sequence: CASSSFYEQYF. DNA of the CDR3: TGTGCCAGCAGTTCGTTCTACGAGCAGTACTTC.

Here the CDR3 DNA reads TGTGCCAGCAGTTTACGGTTAGAGGACACTGAAGCTTTCTTT. Encoded protein: CASSLRLEDTEAFF. This chain links TRBV27 with TRBJ1-1; D uncertain. The CDR3 sequence is 14 residues long. The ends were cut back, 2 bases at V and 3 bases at J, with 10 bases in the middle. Germline CDR1 and CDR2: MNHEY and SMNVEV (reference sequence).

The rearrangement uses TRBV6-5 and TRBJ2-3, with 7 nucleotides matching TRBD1. The CDR3 sequence is 15 residues long. The V gene end was trimmed by 6 bases and the J gene end by 4 bases; junction bases not matched to a gene: 10. CDR1 is MNHEY, CDR2 SVGAGI, per germline. CDR3 residues: CASRLRQGFADTQYF. CDR3 sequence (DNA): TGTGCCAGCAGACTGAGACAGGGTTTCGCAGATACGCAGTATTTT.

J is TRBJ1-3 and V is TRBV18, with D hard to call. This CDR3 region has 14 residues. Germline V CDR1 and CDR2: KGHSH, LQKENI. Deletions cut 1 base from V and 0 bases from J, with 4 bases between. CDR3 region: CASSPRSSGNTIYF. CDR3 in DNA: TGTGCCAGCTCACCACGGAGCTCTGGAAACACCATATATTTT.

This chain joins TRBV19 and TRBJ2-1, with D possibly matching TRBD2 (5 bases). Germline CDR1 reads LNHDA; CDR2 reads SQIVND (reference sequence). V lost 7 bases, J lost 3 bases, and 10 bases lay in between. The CDR3 totals 13 residues. For the CDR3, the DNA is TGTGCCAGTAAGACTAACTTCTACAATGAGCAGTTCTTC. It encodes CASKTNFYNEQFF.

The chain employs TRBV14 and TRBJ2-1; maybe TRBD1 (5 bases). The V end lost 4 bases, the J end lost 3 bases, and 10 bases lay between the germline ends. The length of the CDR3 is 14 residues. From germline, CDR1 is SGHDN and CDR2 FVKESK. The CDR3 spells CASSRHQGYNEQFF. CDR3 DNA sequence: TGTGCCAGCAGCCGACATCAGGGCTACAATGAGCAGTTCTTC.

The J gene is TRBJ1-3, the V gene TRBV11-1; D may be TRBD1 (6 bases). The CDR3 consists of 15 residues. Germline V gene sequence: CDR1 SGHAT, CDR2 FQDESV (reference sequence). V was shortened by 8 bases and J by 1 base, with 15 bases between the two germline ends. The CDR3 nucleotides read TGTGCCAGCTTACCGAAACAGGGTTCTGGAAACACCATATATTTT. Translated, it gives CASLPKQGSGNTIYF.

This clone was detected only once. The chain carries TRBV4-3 and TRBJ1-3, with D possibly TRBD1 on 5 matching bases. Germline V lookup: CDR1 LGHNA, CDR2 YSLEER. Trimming removed 4 bases from V and 2 bases from J, with 15 bases in between. This CDR3 is built from 16 residues. The CDR3 is CASSLGASRPGNTIYF. The CDR3 DNA sequence: TGCGCCAGCAGCCTAGGGGCCTCCCGACCTGGAAACACCATATATTTT.

The rearrangement uses TRBV7-2 and TRBJ2-6; TRBD2 aligns across 8 bases. Germline values: CDR1 SGHTA, CDR2 FQGNSA. V gave up 5 bases and J gave up 0 bases; unmatched junction bases: 9. The CDR3 loop spans 18 amino acids. The CDR3 here is CASSLPGGELSGANVLTF. CDR3 sequence (DNA): TGTGCCAGCAGCCTCCCCGGGGGGGAACTCTCTGGGGCCAACGTCCTGACTTTC. Using reference TRBV7-2 and TRBJ2-6 for the parts outside the CDR3, the full variable domain is GAGVSQSPSNKVTEKGKDVELRCDPISGHTALYWYRQSLGQGLEFLIYFQGNSAPDKSGLPSDRFSAERTGGSVSTLTIQRTQQEDSAVYLCASSLPGGELSGANVLTFGAGSRLTVL.

The J gene is TRBJ2-6, the V gene TRBV30; the match to TRBD1 covers 12 bases. The CDR3 sequence is 15 residues long. Germline lookup yields CDR1 GTSNPN and CDR2 SVGIG (reference sequence). With V trimmed by 6 bases and J by 2 bases, 2 bases remained unmatched. The CDR3 nucleotides read TGTGCCTGCCGGGACAGGGGGCCTGGGGCCAACGTCCTGACTTTC. The encoded protein is CACRDRGPGANVLTF.

This sequence joins TRBV5-4 and TRBJ2-7, with D possibly being TRBD1 (6 bases). Germline V CDR1 and CDR2: SGHNT, YYREEE (reference sequence). V gave up 4 bases and J gave up 5 bases, with 13 bases separating them. CDR3 size: 13 residues. CDR3 residues: CASSATGINEQYF. The DNA of the CDR3 is TGTGCCAGCAGCGCTACAGGGATCAACGAGCAGTACTTC.

The CDR3: CANRDYYEQYF. The DNA of the CDR3 is TGTGCCAACAGAGACTACTACGAGCAGTACTTC. This rearrangement joins TRBV6-5 to TRBJ2-7; TRBD2 is a possible D gene (5 bases). There are 11 residues in the CDR3. The V end was cut by 10 bases, the J end by 3 bases, with 10 bases between. Germline CDR1 is MNHEY and CDR2 is SVGAGI.

The chain joins TRBV2 to TRBJ2-7; weak D call: TRBD2 (5 bases). Trimming cost V 6 bases and J 5 bases, with 8 bases left between them. The CDR3 spans 11 residues. Germline CDR1 is SNHLY and CDR2 is FYNNEI. The chain's CDR3 is CASREDDEQYF. Written as DNA, the CDR3 is TGTGCCAGCAGGGAGGACGACGAGCAGTACTTC.

The genes are TRBV4-3 and TRBJ1-2, with 9 bases fitting TRBD1. The CDR3 contains 15 residues. The germline CDR1 and CDR2 sequences are LGHNA and YSLEER. Trimming took 1 base from V and 5 from J; bases not matched to a gene: 5. The CDR3 coding sequence is TGCGCCAGCAGCCAAGTACCCGGGACAGGGTATGGCTACACCTTC. Translated, it gives CASSQVPGTGYGYTF.

The rearrangement joins TRBV2 to TRBJ1-5; D is uncertain. The CDR3 extends over 13 amino acids. V was trimmed by 2 bases and J by 2 bases, leaving 4 bases between them. CDR1 and CDR2 from the germline V gene are SNHLY and FYNNEI. This CDR3 reads CASSEIGNQPQHF. DNA of the CDR3: TGTGCCAGCAGTGAAATCGGCAATCAGCCCCAGCATTTT.

The CDR3 nucleotides read TGTGCCAGCAGTCCGGGGACAGGGCAATCGGAGACCCAGTACTTC. Protein sequence: CASSPGTGQSETQYF. The J gene is TRBJ2-5, the V gene TRBV27, with 9 bases lining up with TRBD1. Germline CDR1 and CDR2: MNHEY and SMNVEV (reference sequence). With 5 bases clipped from V and 5 bases from J, the junction kept 9 bases outside the gene matches. This CDR3 region has 15 residues.

CDR3 nucleotide sequence: TGTGCCAGCTCACCTCTCGCTCCGGGACAGGGAAGCTATGGCTACACCTTC. Residues: CASSPLAPGQGSYGYTF. The V gene is TRBV18, the J gene TRBJ1-2, with 9 nucleotides matching TRBD1. V shed 3 bases and J 4 bases; nucleotides not matched to a gene: 12. This CDR3 spans 17 amino acids. Per the germline V gene, CDR1 is KGHSH and CDR2 is LQKENI.